This TCR beta chain was recorded in a study of T cell responses to AZD1222 COVID-19 vaccine. Study-wide findings and caveats: Breadth and depth of Spike-specific TCRs rose after two AZD1222 doses. Only a handful of AZD1222 recipients, more than 5 in all, had baseline seropositivity. Clonal diversity may have been underestimated, and the donors were mostly white British, with more females than males.

Sequencing was performed with immunoSEQ multiplex PCR; in TCRdb, only in-frame clones are kept and a portion is missing. Of around 110,000 clones detected, roughly nine tenths appear once; the ten largest clones hold around 4.7%. V was trimmed by 5 bases and J by 6 bases, leaving 16 bases between them. The CDR3 length is 15 residues. Per the germline V gene, CDR1 is SNHLY and CDR2 is FYNNEI. This clone was seen only a few times. The target antigen is unknown. The chain carries TRBV2 and TRBJ2-2; D perhaps matches TRBD1 (6 bases). This receptor was taken from an adult who received the AZD1222 COVID-19 vaccine. This material consisted of peripheral blood, taken 28 days after the second AZD1222 dose. The CDR3 coding sequence is TGTGCCAGCAGTCCTAACGCAGGGGTTCCCGGGGAGCTGTTTTTT. Translating it yields CASSPNAGVPGELFF.